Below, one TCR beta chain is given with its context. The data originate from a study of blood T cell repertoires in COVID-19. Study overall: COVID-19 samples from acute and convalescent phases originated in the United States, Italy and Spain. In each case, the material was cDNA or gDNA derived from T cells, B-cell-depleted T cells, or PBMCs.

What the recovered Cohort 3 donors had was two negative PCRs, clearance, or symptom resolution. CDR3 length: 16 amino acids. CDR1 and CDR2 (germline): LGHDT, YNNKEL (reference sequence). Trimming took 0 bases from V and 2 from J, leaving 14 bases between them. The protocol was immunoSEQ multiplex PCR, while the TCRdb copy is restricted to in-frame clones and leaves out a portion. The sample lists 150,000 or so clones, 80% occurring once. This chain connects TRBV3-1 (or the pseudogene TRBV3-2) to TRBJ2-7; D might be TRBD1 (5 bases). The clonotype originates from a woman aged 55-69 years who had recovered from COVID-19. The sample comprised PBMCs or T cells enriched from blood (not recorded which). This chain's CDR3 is CASSQERQPDAYEQYF. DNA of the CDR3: TGTGCCAGCAGCCAAGAAAGACAGCCTGATGCCTACGAGCAGTACTTC.